Following are 2 T cell receptor beta chains from one sample sequenced in a study of OX40 agonist ivuxolimab in advanced cancers. Method: immunoSEQ multiplex PCR; TCRdb's copy keeps in-frame clones and lacks some. The sample consists of 60,000 to 95,000 clones, roughly nine tenths of them appearing once. The sequences come from CD4+ or CD8+ T cells sorted from blood, collected in a trial of the OX40 agonist ivuxolimab. The receptors originated from an adult with an advanced solid tumor such as melanoma, head and neck, liver or kidney cancer.

The V call is TRBV5-1, the J call TRBJ2-3; 9 bases agree with TRBD2. J was trimmed by 3 bases and V by 2 bases; bases with no gene match: 7. The CDR3 contains 16 residues. The germline V gene has CDR1 SGHRS and CDR2 YFSETQ. CDR3 DNA: TGCGCCAGCAGCTTTAATAGCGGGGGACCAACAGATACGCAGTATTTT. Amino acid sequence: CASSFNSGGPTDTQYF.

This sequence joins TRBV7-2 and TRBJ2-3; 8 bases map to TRBD2. V gave up 5 bases and J gave up 0 bases; unmatched junction bases: 10. This CDR3 spans 17 amino acids. Germline V gives CDR1 SGHTA, CDR2 FQGNSA. Here the CDR3 reads CASSLYVASGSTDTQYF. The CDR3 nucleotides read TGTGCCAGCAGCCTTTACGTGGCTAGCGGGAGCACAGATACGCAGTATTTT.